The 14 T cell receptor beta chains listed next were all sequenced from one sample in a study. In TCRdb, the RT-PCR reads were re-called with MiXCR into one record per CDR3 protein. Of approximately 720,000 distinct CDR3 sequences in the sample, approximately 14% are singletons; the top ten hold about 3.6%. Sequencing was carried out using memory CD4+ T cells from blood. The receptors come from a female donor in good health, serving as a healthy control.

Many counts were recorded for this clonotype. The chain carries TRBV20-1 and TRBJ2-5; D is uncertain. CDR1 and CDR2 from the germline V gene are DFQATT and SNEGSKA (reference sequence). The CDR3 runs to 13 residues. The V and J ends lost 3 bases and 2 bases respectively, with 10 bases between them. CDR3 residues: CSASIGQQETQYF. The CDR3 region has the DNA TGCAGTGCTAGTATCGGCCAGCAAGAGACCCAGTACTTC.

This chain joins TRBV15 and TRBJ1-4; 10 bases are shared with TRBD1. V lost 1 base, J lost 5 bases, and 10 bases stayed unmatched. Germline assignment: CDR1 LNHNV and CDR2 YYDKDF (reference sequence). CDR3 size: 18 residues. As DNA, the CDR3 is TGTGCCACCAGCAGAGGGAAATCGGGGACAGGGGCGAATGAAAAACTGTTTTTT. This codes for CATSRGKSGTGANEKLFF. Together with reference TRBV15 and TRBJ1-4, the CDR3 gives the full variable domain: DAMVIQNPRYQVTQFGKPVTLSCSQTLNHNVMYWYQQKSSQAPKLLFHYYDKDFNNEADTPDNFQSRRPNTSFCFLDIRSPGLGDTAMYLCATSRGKSGTGANEKLFFGSGTQLSVL.

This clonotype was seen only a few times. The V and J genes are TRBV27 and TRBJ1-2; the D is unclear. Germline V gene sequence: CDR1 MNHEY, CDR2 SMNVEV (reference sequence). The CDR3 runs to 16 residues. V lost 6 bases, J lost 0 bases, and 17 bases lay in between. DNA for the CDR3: TGTGCCAGCAGCATCACGAAGGCAGTAGCTAACTATGGCTACACCTTC. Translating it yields CASSITKAVANYGYTF.

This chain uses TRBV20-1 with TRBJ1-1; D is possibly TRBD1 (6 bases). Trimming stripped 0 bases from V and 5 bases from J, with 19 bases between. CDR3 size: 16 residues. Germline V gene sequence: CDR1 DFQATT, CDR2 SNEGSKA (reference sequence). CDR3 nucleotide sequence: TGCAGTGCTAGAGATTATGGGACAAGAAGGGAGACTGAAGCTTTCTTT. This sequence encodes CSARDYGTRRETEAFF.

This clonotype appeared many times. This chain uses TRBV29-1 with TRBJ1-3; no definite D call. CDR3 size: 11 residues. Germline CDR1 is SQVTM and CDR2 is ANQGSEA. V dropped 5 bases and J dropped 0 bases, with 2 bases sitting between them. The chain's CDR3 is CSVLSGNTIYF. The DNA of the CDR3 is TGCAGCGTTCTCTCTGGAAACACCATATATTTT.

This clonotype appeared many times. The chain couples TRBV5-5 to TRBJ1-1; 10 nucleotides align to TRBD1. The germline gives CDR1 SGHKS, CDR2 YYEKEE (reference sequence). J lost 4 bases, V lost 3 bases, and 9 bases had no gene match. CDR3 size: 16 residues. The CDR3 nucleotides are TGTGCCAGCAGCTCAGTTCTCGGACAGGGGGGCACTGAAGCTTTCTTT. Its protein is CASSSVLGQGGTEAFF. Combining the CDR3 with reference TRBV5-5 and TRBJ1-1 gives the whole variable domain DAGVTQSPTHLIKTRGQQVTLRCSPISGHKSVSWYQQVLGQGPQFIFQYYEKEERGRGNFPDRFSARQFPNYSSELNVNALLLGDSALYLCASSSVLGQGGTEAFFGQGTRLTVV.

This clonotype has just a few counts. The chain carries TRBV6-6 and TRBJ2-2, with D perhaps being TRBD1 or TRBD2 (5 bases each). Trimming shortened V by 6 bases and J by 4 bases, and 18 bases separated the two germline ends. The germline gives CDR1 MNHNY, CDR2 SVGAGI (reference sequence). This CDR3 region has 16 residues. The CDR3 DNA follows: TGTGCCAGCAGCCGAGCCCCGGGACCCGTCACCGGGGAGCTGTTTTTT. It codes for CASSRAPGPVTGELFF.

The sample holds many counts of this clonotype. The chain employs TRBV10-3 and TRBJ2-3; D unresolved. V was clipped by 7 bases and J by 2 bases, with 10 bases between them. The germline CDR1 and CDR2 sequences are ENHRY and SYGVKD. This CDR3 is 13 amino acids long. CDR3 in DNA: TGTGCCATCACGGACGGACCCACAGATACGCAGTATTTT. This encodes CAITDGPTDTQYF.

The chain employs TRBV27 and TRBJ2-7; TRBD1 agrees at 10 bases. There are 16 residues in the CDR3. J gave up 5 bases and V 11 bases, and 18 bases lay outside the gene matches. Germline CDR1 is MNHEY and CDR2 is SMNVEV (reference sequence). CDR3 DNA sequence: TGTGCCGCCCGGACAGGGGGAAGCGAAACTATCCACGAGCAGTACTTC. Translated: CAARTGGSETIHEQYF.

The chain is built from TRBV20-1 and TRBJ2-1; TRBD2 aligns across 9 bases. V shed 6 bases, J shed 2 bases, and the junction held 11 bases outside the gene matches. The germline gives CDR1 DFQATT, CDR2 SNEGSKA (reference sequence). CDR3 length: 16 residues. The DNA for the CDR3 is TGCAGTGCGCCGATTGAGCTAGCGGGGACCTACAATGAGCAGTTCTTC. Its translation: CSAPIELAGTYNEQFF.

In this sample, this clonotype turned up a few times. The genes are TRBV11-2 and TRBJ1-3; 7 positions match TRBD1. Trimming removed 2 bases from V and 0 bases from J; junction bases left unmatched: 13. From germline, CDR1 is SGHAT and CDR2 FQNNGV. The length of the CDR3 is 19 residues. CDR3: CASSLRVAGTAHSGNTIYF. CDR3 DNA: TGTGCCAGCAGCTTAAGAGTAGCGGGGACAGCGCACTCTGGAAACACCATATATTTT.

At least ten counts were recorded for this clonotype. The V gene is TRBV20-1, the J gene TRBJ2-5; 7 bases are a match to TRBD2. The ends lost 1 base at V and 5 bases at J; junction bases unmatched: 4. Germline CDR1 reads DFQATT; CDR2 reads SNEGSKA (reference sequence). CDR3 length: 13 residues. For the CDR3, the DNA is TGCAGTGCTAGAGCGGGACTATCGGAGACCCAGTACTTC. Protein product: CSARAGLSETQYF.

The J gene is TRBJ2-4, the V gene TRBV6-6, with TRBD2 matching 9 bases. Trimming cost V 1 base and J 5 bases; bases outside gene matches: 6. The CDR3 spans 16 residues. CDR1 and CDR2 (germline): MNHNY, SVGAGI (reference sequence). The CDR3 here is CASSYFAGGPQNIQYF. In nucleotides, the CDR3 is TGTGCCAGCAGTTACTTTGCGGGAGGGCCTCAAAACATTCAGTACTTC.

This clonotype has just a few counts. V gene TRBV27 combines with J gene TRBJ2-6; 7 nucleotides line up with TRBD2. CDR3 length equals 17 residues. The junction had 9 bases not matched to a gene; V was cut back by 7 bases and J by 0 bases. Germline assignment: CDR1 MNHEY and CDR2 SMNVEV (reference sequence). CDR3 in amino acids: CASTAGVSASGANVLTF. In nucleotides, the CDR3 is TGTGCCAGCACCGCGGGGGTTTCAGCCTCTGGGGCCAACGTCCTGACTTTC.